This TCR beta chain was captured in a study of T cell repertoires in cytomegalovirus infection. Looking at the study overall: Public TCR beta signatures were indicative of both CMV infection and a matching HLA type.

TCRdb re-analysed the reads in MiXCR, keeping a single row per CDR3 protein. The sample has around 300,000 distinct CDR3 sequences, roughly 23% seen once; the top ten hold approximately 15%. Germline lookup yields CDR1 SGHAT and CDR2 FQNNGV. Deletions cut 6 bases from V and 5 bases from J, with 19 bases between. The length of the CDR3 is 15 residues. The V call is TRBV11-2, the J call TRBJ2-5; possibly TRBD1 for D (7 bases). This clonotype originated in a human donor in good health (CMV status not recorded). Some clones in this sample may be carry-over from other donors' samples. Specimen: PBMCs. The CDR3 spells CASSQNRGAGETQYF. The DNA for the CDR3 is TGTGCCAGCAGTCAAAACAGGGGTGCGGGGGAGACCCAGTACTTC.